This T cell receptor beta chain was sequenced during a study of blood T cell repertoires in COVID-19. Study in general: Sources were T cells, B-cell-depleted T cells, or PBMCs; the material itself was cDNA or gDNA.

Germline V CDR1 and CDR2: SGHRS, YFSETQ. The CDR3 runs to 16 residues. V was cut by 0 bases and J by 0 bases, with 9 bases left in between. How the authors handled the data: Reference gene primer amplification gave estimated nucleated cell counts. Produced via immunoSEQ multiplex PCR; TCRdb's table is partial and in-frame only. V and J calls and clone size are those listed in that table; D and trimming were worked out from the DNA. In the table there are 150,000 to 200,000 clones, over 75% of which are singletons. Sequences were obtained from peripheral blood. The chain is built from TRBV5-1 and TRBJ2-2; possibly TRBD1 for D (5 bases). This TCR was recovered from a human donor in a cohort sampled during active COVID-19. The CDR3 DNA is TGCGCCAGCAGCTTGGGTTTAGGGGCGAACACCGGGGAGCTGTTTTTT. Protein: CASSLGLGANTGELFF. Looking up the rest from reference TRBV5-1 and TRBJ2-2 gives the full variable domain: KAGVTQTPRYLIKTRGQQVTLSCSPISGHRSVSWYQQTPGQGLQFLFEYFSETQRNKGNFPGRFSGRQFSNSRSEMNVSTLELGDSALYLCASSLGLGANTGELFFGEGSRLTVL.